These T cell receptor beta chains were read from a single sample in a study of blood T cell repertoires in COVID-19. Clones were read by immunoSEQ multiplex PCR, and TCRdb kept only the in-frame ones, dropping some. The sample records tens of thousands of clones, roughly 80% being singletons. The sequenced material came from peripheral blood. The receptors were gathered from a woman aged 45-60 years with active or convalescent COVID-19. The CDR3 runs from the conserved cysteine through the conserved F or W. The D gene is left open where the match is weak. A clone size is listed for some rows: how often the clone was seen (once, few, many), or a class if it is expanded.

V: TRBV5-8
size: .
D: TRBD2
J: TRBJ2-5
CDR3: CASSSTSGRETQYF
DNA: TGTGCCAGCAGCTCGACTAGCGGGAGAGAGACCCAGTACTTC

V: TRBV19
size: .
D: .
J: TRBJ1-5
CDR3: CASSTTGARGNQPQHF
DNA: TGTGCCAGTAGTACGACAGGCGCCCGGGGCAATCAGCCCCAGCATTTT

V: TRBV5-8
size: .
D: TRBD1
J: TRBJ1-1
CDR3: CASSLGRTGGWSTEAFF
DNA: TGTGCCAGCAGCTTGGGGCGGACAGGGGGCTGGAGCACTGAAGCTTTCTTT

V: TRBV10-3
size: .
D: .
J: TRBJ1-2
CDR3: CAISAAVSYGYTF
DNA: TGTGCCATCAGCGCGGCCGTCTCCTATGGCTACACCTTC

V: TRBV19
size: few
D: .
J: TRBJ1-1
CDR3: CASRLSPGSTEAFF
DNA: TGTGCCAGCCGTCTTAGCCCAGGGTCCACTGAAGCTTTCTTT

V: TRBV19
size: many
D: TRBD1
J: TRBJ1-2
CDR3: CASNQQGAWGYTF
DNA: TGTGCCAGTAACCAACAGGGGGCCTGGGGCTACACCTTC

V: TRBV20-1
size: once
D: .
J: TRBJ2-5
CDR3: CSATAEETQYF
DNA: TGCAGTGCCACCGCTGAGGAGACCCAGTACTTC

V: TRBV6-2/TRBV6-3
size: .
D: .
J: TRBJ2-1
CDR3: CASSYARDSYNEQFF
DNA: TGTGCCAGCAGTTACGCGAGGGACTCCTACAATGAGCAGTTCTTC

V: TRBV15
size: few
D: TRBD1
J: TRBJ2-7
CDR3: CATSRERDRVYEQYF
DNA: TGTGCCACCAGCAGAGAGAGGGACAGGGTCTACGAGCAGTACTTC

V: TRBV6-2/TRBV6-3
size: .
D: .
J: TRBJ2-2
CDR3: CASSYEGFTGELFF
DNA: TGTGCCAGCAGTTACGAGGGCTTCACCGGGGAGCTGTTTTTT

V: TRBV18
size: .
D: TRBD1
J: TRBJ1-1
CDR3: CASSPQGARTEAFF
DNA: TGTGCCAGCTCACCACAGGGGGCGCGCACTGAAGCTTTCTTT